This TCR beta chain is from a study of blood T cell repertoires in COVID-19. In the study overall: COVID-19 samples collected from the United States, Italy and Spain covered acute and convalescent phases. Nucleic acid was either cDNA or gDNA, and it came from T cells, B-cell-depleted T cells, or PBMCs.

V was clipped by 3 bases and J by 0 bases; unmatched bases: 17. Per the germline V gene, CDR1 is MNHNS and CDR2 is SASEGT. The length of the CDR3 is 19 residues. Authors' data handling: Estimates of nucleated cell counts were drawn from the amplification of reference gene primers. The method was immunoSEQ multiplex PCR; TCRdb's version includes in-frame clones alone and lacks a portion of them. D and trimming were read from the DNA, whereas the V and J calls and clone size are those reported in that table. The data contain some 180,000 clones, roughly 80% of them singletons. Only a few counts were recorded for this clone.

The rearrangement links TRBV6-1 to TRBJ2-7, with 7 bases identical to TRBD1. This TCR was sampled from a man aged 50 to 60 who had recovered from COVID-19. Sequenced sample: peripheral blood. CDR3 loop: CASSEMHTPLGGHSYEQYF. Here the CDR3 DNA reads TGTGCCAGCAGTGAGATGCACACCCCCTTAGGGGGCCACTCCTACGAGCAGTACTTC.